This T cell receptor (beta chain) derives from a study of blood T cell repertoires in COVID-19. Across the whole study: Sample material is recorded as cDNA or gDNA derived from T cells, B-cell-depleted T cells, or PBMCs.

Shortly before study entry, within 2 weeks, exposed participants had met a COVID-19 case. V lost 3 bases and J lost 4; bases outside the gene matches: 2. Germline V gene lookup returns CDR1 SGHNT and CDR2 YYREEE (reference sequence). The CDR3 totals 15 residues. The protocol was immunoSEQ multiplex PCR, while the TCRdb copy is restricted to in-frame clones and leaves out a portion. The sample shows fewer than 150,000 clones, under 85% of them seen only once. Input material: PBMCs or T cells enriched from blood (not recorded which). The chain couples TRBV5-4 to TRBJ2-7; 15 bases match TRBD2. The source is a woman aged 18 to 35 who had been exposed to COVID-19. The CDR3 loop is CASSSGLAGGYEQYF. The DNA for the CDR3 is TGTGCCAGCAGCTCCGGACTAGCGGGAGGGTACGAGCAGTACTTC.